The TCR beta chain described here comes from a study of cytomegalovirus exposure and HLA in healthy donors. Germline lookup yields CDR1 SNHLY and CDR2 FYNNEI. The V and J ends lost 6 bases and 1 base respectively, with 7 bases between them. CDR3 length: 13 amino acids. It was with 60 Vbeta and 13 Jbeta primers that the PCR ran. The table came from immunoSEQ multiplex PCR; TCRdb's copy has only in-frame clones and leaves some out. The data hold 150,000 to 200,000 clones, with 76% observed a single time. V usage is TRBV2 and J usage is TRBJ2-1; D uncertain. This clonotype was obtained from a male donor in good health and CMV-seronegative. The source material was PBMCs. For the CDR3, the DNA is TGTGCCAGCAGAACGGAGTCCTACAATGAGCAGTTCTTC. Residues: CASRTESYNEQFF.